The source of this T cell receptor (beta chain) is a study of T cells expressing NK-cell markers. About the study: Sorted CD3+CD56+NKG2C+, CD3+CD56+NKG2C- and CD3+CD56-NKG2C+ T-cell subsets were beta-chain profiled. Among the eight sequenced donors, seven tested HCMV-seropositive and one tested seronegative.

Germline V gives CDR1 SQVTM, CDR2 ANQGSEA. The CDR3 length is 15 residues. For TCR beta, cDNA was produced by 5'RACE template switching with UMIs. With the 5' RACE reads reprocessed, TCRdb shows one record per CDR3 protein and no DNA. Recorded for this sample: about 450,000 distinct CDR3 sequences. On this clonotype itself: Its specificity is unknown.

Study-wide results and limits: NKG2C+ dominant clonotypes from roughly 6 donors made up roughly 1.0-7.5% of CD8+ T cells.

The sequenced material came from blood T cells: a sorted CD56 or NKG2C T cell subset, CD4+ or CD8+ T cells, or bulk PBMC T cells (not recorded which). The TCR originated in a woman aged 18 to 69 in good health. The chain links TRBV29-1 to TRBJ2-1; TCRdb designates TRBD1, a call that cannot be tested without DNA. This CDR3 reads CSVDGTESSYNEQFF.